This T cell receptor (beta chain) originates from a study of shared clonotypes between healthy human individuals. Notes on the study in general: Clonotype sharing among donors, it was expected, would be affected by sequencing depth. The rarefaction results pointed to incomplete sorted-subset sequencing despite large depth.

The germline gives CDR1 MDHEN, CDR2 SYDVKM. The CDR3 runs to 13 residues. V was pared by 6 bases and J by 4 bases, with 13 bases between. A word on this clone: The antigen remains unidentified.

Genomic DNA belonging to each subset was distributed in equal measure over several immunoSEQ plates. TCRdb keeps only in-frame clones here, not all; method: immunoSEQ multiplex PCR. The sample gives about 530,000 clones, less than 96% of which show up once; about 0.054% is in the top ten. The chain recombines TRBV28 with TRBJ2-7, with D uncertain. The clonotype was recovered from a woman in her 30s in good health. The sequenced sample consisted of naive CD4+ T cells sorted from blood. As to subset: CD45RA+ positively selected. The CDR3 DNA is TGTGCCAGCAGGCCCGCCGAAGTATACGAGCAGTACTTC. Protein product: CASRPAEVYEQYF.